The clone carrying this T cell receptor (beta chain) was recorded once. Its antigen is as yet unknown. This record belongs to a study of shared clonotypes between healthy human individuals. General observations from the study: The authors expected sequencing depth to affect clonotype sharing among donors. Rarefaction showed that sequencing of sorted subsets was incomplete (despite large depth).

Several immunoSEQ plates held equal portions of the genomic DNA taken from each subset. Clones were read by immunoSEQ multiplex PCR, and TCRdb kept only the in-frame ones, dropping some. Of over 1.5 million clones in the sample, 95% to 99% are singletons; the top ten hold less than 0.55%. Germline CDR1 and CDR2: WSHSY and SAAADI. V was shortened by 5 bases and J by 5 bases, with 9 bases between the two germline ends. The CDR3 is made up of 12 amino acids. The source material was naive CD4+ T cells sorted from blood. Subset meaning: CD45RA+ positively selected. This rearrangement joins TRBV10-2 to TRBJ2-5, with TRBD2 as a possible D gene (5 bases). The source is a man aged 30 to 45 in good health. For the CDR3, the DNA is TGCGCCAGCAGTATGGGCGGGGAGACCCAGTACTTC. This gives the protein CASSMGGETQYF.